The clone carrying this TCR beta chain was observed many times. As yet, its antigen is unknown. TCRdb re-derived calls from the reads in MiXCR, one entry per CDR3 protein. The data hold more than 140,000 distinct CDR3 sequences, with approximately 5.9% observed a single time. The record originates from a study of T cell repertoires in cytomegalovirus infection. General study results and limits: Carriage of CMV together with the relevant HLA was identifiable through cumulative public TCR beta family frequency.

The origin of this receptor is a human donor in good health (CMV status not recorded). Some clones in this sample may be carry-over from other donors' samples. What was sequenced was PBMCs.

CDR3 sequence: CASSQRGVTGELFF. CDR3 nucleotides: TGTGCCAGCAGCCAGCGAGGGGTTACCGGGGAGCTGTTTTTT. The chain carries TRBV7-2 and TRBJ2-2; D is perhaps TRBD1 or TRBD2 (5 bases each). Germline assignment: CDR1 SGHTA and CDR2 FQGNSA. CDR3 size: 14 residues. V gave up 5 bases and J gave up 5 bases, with 12 bases separating them.